In this sample, the clone carrying this TCR beta chain turned up once. The CDR3 is 10 residues long. Per germline, CDR1 DFQATT and CDR2 SNEGSKA (reference sequence). Assay: immunoSEQ multiplex PCR; the TCRdb copy retains only in-frame clones and omits some. Of approximately 200,000 clones listed, roughly 94% were seen once; the top ten hold around 1.7%. These data belong to a study of T cell responses to AZD1222 COVID-19 vaccine. The chain is built from TRBV20-1 and TRBJ2-7; a possible D gene is TRBD2 (5 bases). This sequence was found in an adult who received the MenACWY meningococcal vaccine as a control. The specimen comprised peripheral blood, sampled 28 days after the second dose of the MenACWY control vaccine. The DNA of the CDR3 is TGCAGCGTGGACTTCCACGAGCAGTACTTC. It codes for CSVDFHEQYF.